The T cell receptor beta chain described here comes from a study of CD8 T cells in Susac syndrome. Reverse transcription used about 0.45 to 1 ug RNA and random hexamers. Via MiXCR, TCRdb re-called the immunoSEQ multiplex PCR reads, giving one row per CDR3 protein. The sample holds about 250,000 distinct CDR3 sequences; 93% are singletons and the top ten take 0.07% to 0.09%. CD8+ and CD4+ T cells from blood underwent TCR beta sequencing, which was carried out in a high-throughput format. Through negative isolation, CD4+ and CD8+ T cells were obtained, while TEMRA cells were enriched using FACS. V was clipped by 0 bases and J by 0 bases, with 13 bases between them. CDR3 size: 17 residues. The germline CDR1 and CDR2 sequences are SGHRS and YFSETQ.

This TCR came from a human donor with multiple sclerosis. This rearrangement joins TRBV5-1 to TRBJ2-1; D is perhaps TRBD2 (5 bases). What was sequenced was CD4+ T cells from PBMCs. The CDR3 DNA reads TGCGCCAGCAGCTTGGCCCGCGGGTTAGCCTCCTACAATGAGCAGTTCTTC. Residues: CASSLARGLASYNEQFF.